Each of the 18 T cell receptor beta chains below was sequenced from the same sample in a study of CD8+ T cells in alopecia areata. Reverse transcription of extracted RNA yielded cDNA, which provided the sequencing template. The assay was immunoSEQ multiplex PCR, and TCRdb's table has in-frame clones only and misses some. The sample has fewer than 200,000 clones; about three fifths are singletons. Treatment described: oral pan-JAK inhibitor, 5-10 mg twice daily. Here the sequenced sample was CD8+ T cells sorted from blood, taken at week 24, from a patient treated with tofacitinib. These receptors all stem from a human donor with alopecia areata.

The chain uses TRBV19 and TRBJ1-6, with D unclear. Trimming cost V 3 bases and J 12 bases, with 9 bases left between them. Germline CDR1 reads LNHDA; CDR2 reads SQIVND (reference sequence). There are 12 residues in the CDR3. CDR3 amino acids: CASSMGAGPLHF. The CDR3 bases are TGTGCCAGTAGTATGGGCGCTGGACCCCTCCACTTT.

The V call is TRBV7-7, the J call TRBJ2-2; no definite D call. The CDR3 is 16 residues long. V was shortened by 5 bases and J by 2 bases, with 15 bases between the two germline ends. CDR1 is SSHAT, CDR2 FNYEAQ, per germline (reference sequence). CDR3 sequence reads: CASSIRTAPNTGELFF. As DNA, the CDR3 is TGTGCCAGCAGCATAAGGACGGCCCCCAACACCGGGGAGCTGTTTTTT.

This clone was picked up a small number of times. The chain recombines TRBV2 with TRBJ2-5; possible D gene TRBD2, 6 bases. Germline V lookup: CDR1 SNHLY, CDR2 FYNNEI. Trimming left V 4 bases short and J 5 bases short, with 11 bases between. The CDR3 consists of 13 residues. The chain's CDR3 is CASSVGSWETQYF. As DNA, the CDR3 is TGTGCCAGCAGTGTCGGGAGCTGGGAGACCCAGTACTTC.

The chain is built from TRBV7-8 and TRBJ2-3; no clear D gene. V was clipped by 2 bases and J by 6 bases, with 15 bases between them. Germline CDR1 and CDR2: SGHVS and FQNEAQ. This CDR3 contains 15 residues. CDR3 DNA: TGTGCCAGCAGCTTATATGGGCCGTTGGGGGATACGCAGTATTTT. Residues: CASSLYGPLGDTQYF.

The gene calls are TRBV28 and TRBJ2-3, with a possible D match to TRBD1 (5 bases). Per germline, CDR1 MDHEN and CDR2 SYDVKM. V was cut by 5 bases and J by 6 bases, with 9 bases left in between. The CDR3 contains 12 residues. CDR3 coding DNA: TGTGCCAGCAGTACCCAGGGTGATACGCAGTATTTT. It specifies CASSTQGDTQYF.

A word on this clone: The same CDR3 can be traced to other DNA sequences in this sample. The chain employs TRBV4-1 and TRBJ2-7; 10 bases line up with TRBD1. This CDR3 comprises 14 residues. Germline-derived CDR1 and CDR2 are MGHRA and YSYEKL. With V trimmed by 4 bases and J by 1 base, 1 base remained unmatched. The CDR3: CASSPGQGSYEQYF. In DNA form, the CDR3 reads TGCGCCAGCAGCCCGGGACAGGGGTCCTACGAGCAGTACTTC.

The chain is built from TRBV5-1 and TRBJ2-5; TRBD1 matches at 10 bases. Germline-derived CDR1 and CDR2 are SGHRS and YFSETQ. Trimming removed 4 bases from V and 5 bases from J; junction bases left unmatched: 11. The CDR3 is 16 residues long. The CDR3 reads CASSDRDRGFVETQYF. In nucleotides, the CDR3 is TGCGCCAGCAGCGACCGGGACAGGGGATTTGTCGAGACCCAGTACTTC.

In this sample, this clone turned up a few times. The rearrangement links TRBV14 to TRBJ1-1; the match to TRBD1 covers 9 bases. Germline assignment: CDR1 SGHDN and CDR2 FVKESK. The CDR3 length is 14 residues. The V segment lost 0 bases and the J segment 11 bases; nucleotides outside the gene matches: 7. The DNA for the CDR3 is TGTGCCAGCAGCCAAGAACACAGGGGGCTGGGGGCTTTCTTT. It yields the protein CASSQEHRGLGAFF.

This chain uses TRBV11-2 with TRBJ2-1, with D perhaps TRBD1 (6 bases). There are 14 residues in the CDR3. V lost 2 bases, J lost 5 bases, and 10 bases lay in between. CDR1 is SGHAT and CDR2 is FQNNGV in the germline V gene. The CDR3 DNA is TGTGCCAGCAGCTTACCCGGACAGAACAATGAGCAGTTCTTC. It codes for CASSLPGQNNEQFF. The full variable domain, rest sourced from reference TRBV11-2 and TRBJ2-1, is EAGVAQSPRYKIIEKRQSVAFWCNPISGHATLYWYQQILGQGPKLLIQFQNNGVVDDSQLPKDRFSAERLKGVDSTLKIQPAKLEDSAVYLCASSLPGQNNEQFFGPGTRLTVL.

This clone was detected a few times. The V and J genes are TRBV18 and TRBJ1-3; D gene unclear. Germline-derived CDR1 and CDR2 are KGHSH and LQKENI. This CDR3 is built from 16 residues. V was shortened by 3 bases and J by 2 bases, with 14 bases between the two germline ends. The CDR3 is CASSPYRRSAGNTIYF. CDR3 DNA: TGTGCCAGCTCACCGTACAGAAGGAGTGCTGGAAACACCATATATTTT.

This chain links TRBV14 with TRBJ2-3, with D tentatively TRBD1 or TRBD2 (6 bases each). V lost 4 bases, J lost 3 bases, and 14 bases lay in between. CDR1 SGHDN and CDR2 FVKESK come from the germline V gene. There are 15 residues in the CDR3. In nucleotides, the CDR3 is TGTGCCAGCAGCCTTGGGGGGCTTTGGACAGATACGCAGTATTTT. Its protein is CASSLGGLWTDTQYF. The whole variable domain, remainder taken from reference TRBV14 and TRBJ2-3, is EAGVTQFPSHSVIEKGQTVTLRCDPISGHDNLYWYRRVMGKEIKFLLHFVKESKQDESGMPNNRFLAERTGGTYSTLKVQPAELEDSGVYFCASSLGGLWTDTQYFGPGTRLTVL.

This clone was seen a handful of times. CDR3: CASAGGSNQPQHF. The CDR3 DNA sequence: TGTGCCAGCGCGGGAGGAAGCAATCAGCCCCAGCATTTT. The genes are TRBV2 and TRBJ1-5; no clear D gene. CDR1 is SNHLY and CDR2 is FYNNEI in the germline V gene. Between the trimmed V and J ends, which lost 8 bases and 1 base, there was a span of 9 bases. This CDR3 comprises 13 residues.

The chain uses TRBV30 and TRBJ1-6; 7 nucleotides align to TRBD1. Germline assignment: CDR1 GTSNPN and CDR2 SVGIG (reference sequence). Germline trimming cut 5 bases from V and 6 bases from J; bases unmatched to any gene: 7. The CDR3 consists of 14 residues. CDR3 DNA: TGTGCCTGGGACACAGGGGTCGGTAATTCACCCCTCCACTTT. Encoded protein: CAWDTGVGNSPLHF.

The chain has TRBV11-2 and TRBJ2-2; a possible D gene is TRBD1 (6 bases). The V gene's germline CDR1 is SGHAT and CDR2 FQNNGV. This CDR3 contains 14 residues. V gave up 6 bases and J gave up 4 bases, with 12 bases separating them. This chain's CDR3 is CASRDRALTGELFF. CDR3 DNA sequence: TGTGCCAGCAGGGACAGAGCACTCACCGGGGAGCTGTTTTTT.

This clone was observed a few times. The rearrangement links TRBV13 to TRBJ2-3; TRBD2 matches at 8 bases. The ends lost 5 bases at V and 4 bases at J; junction bases unmatched: 5. Germline CDR1 is PRHDT and CDR2 is FYEKMQ (reference sequence). This CDR3 is built from 14 residues. The CDR3: CASSPRGGADTQYF. Here the CDR3 DNA reads TGTGCCAGCAGCCCCCGGGGGGGCGCAGATACGCAGTATTTT.

This chain uses TRBV19 with TRBJ1-5; D gene ambiguous. CDR1 is LNHDA, CDR2 SQIVND, per germline (reference sequence). V was pared by 5 bases and J by 7 bases, with 6 bases between. The CDR3 totals 11 residues. The DNA for the CDR3 is TGTGCCAGTAGTGATGACCAGCCCCAGCATTTT. Its protein is CASSDDQPQHF.

This chain uses TRBV7-9 with TRBJ2-7; 7 nucleotides agree with TRBD1. J lost 2 bases, V lost 6 bases, and 10 bases had no gene match. The CDR3 runs 15 residues. Germline assignment: CDR1 SEHNR and CDR2 FQNEAQ (reference sequence). The CDR3, as DNA: TGTGCCAGCAGTAGGCACAGGGGCCGCCCCTACGAGCAGTACTTC. It yields the protein CASSRHRGRPYEQYF.

This chain uses TRBV30 with TRBJ2-2; D call uncertain. The germline V gene encodes CDR1 GTSNPN and CDR2 SVGIG (reference sequence). The V and J ends lost 3 bases and 1 base respectively, with 21 bases between them. This CDR3 spans 18 amino acids. CDR3 DNA sequence: TGTGCCTGGAGCGCACAGTCGAGTTTTCGGCTGAACACCGGGGAGCTGTTTTTT. Amino acids: CAWSAQSSFRLNTGELFF.